A selection of T cell receptor beta chains follows, all from one sample in a study of blood T cell repertoires in COVID-19. Repertoires were generated with immunoSEQ multiplex PCR, while TCRdb's copy carries only in-frame clones and drops some. The profile shows 80,000 to 100,000 clones, over 80% of them singletons. Sequencing was performed on peripheral blood. The receptors come from a human donor with active COVID-19. The donor label of this sample is uncertain. CDR3s include the opening cysteine and the closing phenylalanine or tryptophan. A D gene is named only where the DNA matches it firmly. The size of a clone is reported for some rows only, either as once, few or many, or as a class for expanded clones.

v_gene	j_gene	abundance	d_gene	CDR3aa	CDR3nt
TRBV19	TRBJ1-1	-	-	CASSMSPGATTEAFF	TGTGCCAGTAGTATGTCTCCAGGGGCGACCACTGAAGCTTTCTTT
TRBV19	TRBJ2-7	-	TRBD1	CASRGQGAHEQYF	TGTGCCAGTAGGGGACAGGGGGCTCACGAGCAGTACTTC
TRBV3-1/TRBV3-2	TRBJ2-1	-	TRBD1	CASSAKTGPYNEQFF	TGTGCCAGCAGTGCGAAGACAGGGCCCTACAATGAGCAGTTCTTC
TRBV11-2	TRBJ2-7	-	-	CASAGASSKGWYEQYF	TGTGCCAGCGCGGGGGCTAGCTCGAAAGGCTGGTACGAGCAGTACTTC
TRBV11-2	TRBJ2-1	once	-	CASSQGRGGKDNEQFF	TGTGCCAGCAGCCAGGGGAGGGGGGGGAAGGACAATGAGCAGTTCTTC
TRBV5-1	TRBJ2-7	-	-	CASSLDSTRGFEQYF	TGCGCCAGCAGCTTGGACTCAACGAGGGGGTTCGAGCAGTACTTC
TRBV7-9	TRBJ2-6	-	-	CASSFQEGAPGANVLTF	TGTGCCAGCAGCTTTCAGGAGGGTGCTCCTGGGGCCAACGTCCTGACTTTC
TRBV28	TRBJ1-1	-	-	CASSLIPEGVGTEAFF	TGTGCCAGCAGTCTCATACCCGAGGGGGTGGGCACTGAAGCTTTCTTT
TRBV3-1/TRBV3-2	TRBJ1-2	-	TRBD1	CASSQDPETGANYGYTF	TGTGCCAGCAGCCAAGATCCGGAGACAGGGGCGAACTATGGCTACACCTTC
TRBV18	TRBJ1-6	-	-	CATSHDGGSPLHF	TGTGCCACCTCACACGACGGCGGTTCACCCCTCCACTTT
TRBV5-1	TRBJ2-3	once	-	CASSWRGGSDDTQYF	TGCGCCAGCAGCTGGCGTGGGGGGAGTGATGATACGCAGTATTTT
TRBV9	TRBJ1-4	-	TRBD1	CASSVRTGANEKLFF	TGTGCCAGCAGCGTTCGGACAGGGGCTAATGAAAAACTGTTTTTT
TRBV19	TRBJ1-2	-	TRBD1	CASSETGFLFNGYTF	TGTGCCAGTAGTGAGACAGGGTTTTTGTTTAATGGCTACACCTTC
TRBV20-1	TRBJ1-1	-	-	CSASQTAEAFF	TGCAGTGCTAGTCAGACAGCTGAAGCTTTCTTT
TRBV7-9	TRBJ1-2	-	-	CASNRGGGHYGYTF	TGTGCCAGCAACCGCGGGGGGGGGCACTATGGCTACACCTTC
TRBV2	TRBJ1-2	-	-	CASISFVEAGYTF	TGTGCCAGCATTTCCTTCGTAGAAGCCGGCTACACCTTC
TRBV19	TRBJ2-1	-	-	CASSPSVIENEQFF	TGTGCCAGTAGCCCCAGTGTGATCGAAAATGAGCAGTTCTTC
TRBV27	TRBJ2-3	-	TRBD2	CASSFSGGSDTQYF	TGTGCCAGCAGTTTTAGCGGGGGATCAGATACGCAGTATTTT
TRBV7-3	TRBJ2-1	-	-	CASSLNRARNEQFF	TGTGCCAGCAGCTTAAATAGAGCGAGGAATGAGCAGTTCTTC
TRBV29-1	TRBJ1-2	-	-	CSVEVGRGYGYTF	TGCAGCGTTGAAGTGGGGAGAGGCTATGGCTACACCTTC
TRBV14	TRBJ1-1	-	-	CASSLGGHPLGEAFF	TGTGCCAGCAGCCTAGGGGGACATCCTCTGGGTGAAGCTTTCTTT
TRBV5-1	TRBJ2-7	-	-	CASSQTPGVSYEQYF	TGCGCCAGCAGCCAAACGCCCGGGGTCTCCTACGAGCAGTACTTC
TRBV24-1	TRBJ2-3	-	TRBD1	CATSDRGQDTDTQYF	TGTGCCACCAGTGATAGGGGACAGGACACAGATACGCAGTATTTT
TRBV2	TRBJ1-5	-	TRBD1	CASSFDRGGISNQPQHF	TGTGCCAGCAGCTTCGACAGGGGGGGCATTAGCAATCAGCCCCAGCATTTT
TRBV7-9	TRBJ1-1	-	-	CASSLRGGRTEAFF	TGTGCCAGCAGCTTAAGGGGGGGCAGGACTGAAGCTTTCTTT
TRBV6-1	TRBJ2-7	-	-	CASSEGTDYEQYF	TGTGCCAGCAGTGAAGGGACAGACTACGAGCAGTACTTC
TRBV5-6	TRBJ2-5	-	TRBD2	CASSFFLAVEETQYF	TGTGCCAGCAGCTTTTTCCTAGCGGTTGAAGAGACCCAGTACTTC
TRBV10-3	TRBJ1-4	-	TRBD1	CAISDKGAVEKLFF	TGTGCCATCAGTGATAAGGGGGCGGTTGAAAAACTGTTTTTT
TRBV13	TRBJ2-7	-	-	CASSPGRGYEQYF	TGTGCCAGCAGCCCAGGGCGAGGATACGAGCAGTACTTC
TRBV6-1	TRBJ1-2	few	-	CASSEARGPYGYTF	TGTGCCAGCAGTGAAGCGCGGGGACCCTATGGCTACACCTTC
TRBV19	TRBJ1-1	-	-	CASSIGTEFGRNTEAFF	TGTGCCAGTAGTATCGGAACCGAGTTTGGGAGAAACACTGAAGCTTTCTTT
TRBV4-1	TRBJ1-1	-	-	CASTRGIWTEAFF	TGCGCCAGCACGCGGGGGATCTGGACTGAAGCTTTCTTT
TRBV6-2/TRBV6-3	TRBJ1-1	-	TRBD1	CASSSTGAAEAFF	TGTGCCAGCAGTTCGACAGGGGCGGCCGAAGCTTTCTTT
TRBV6-5	TRBJ1-1	-	-	CASSYTTGQEAFF	TGTGCCAGCAGTTACACGACCGGACAAGAAGCTTTCTTT
TRBV6-5	TRBJ2-3	-	TRBD1	CASSYQTGGVDTQYF	TGTGCCAGCAGTTACCAGACAGGGGGTGTGGATACGCAGTATTTT
TRBV3-1/TRBV3-2	TRBJ2-3	-	TRBD2	CASSQLTGGSTDTQYF	TGTGCCAGCAGCCAATTGACGGGGGGATCCACAGATACGCAGTATTTT
TRBV29-1	TRBJ2-5	few	-	CSGEGRGETQYF	TGCAGCGGCGAGGGCAGGGGAGAGACCCAGTACTTC
TRBV7-6	TRBJ1-5	-	-	CASSLTLAQPQHF	TGTGCCAGCAGCTTAACGCTCGCGCAGCCCCAGCATTTT
TRBV4-3	TRBJ2-2	-	-	CASSQGTEGSGHGELFF	TGCGCCAGCAGCCAAGGGACTGAGGGTAGCGGCCACGGGGAGCTGTTTTTT
TRBV4-2	TRBJ1-4	-	-	CASSLGTLNEKLFF	TGTGCCAGCAGCCTCGGGACTTTGAATGAAAAACTGTTTTTT
TRBV5-1	TRBJ2-7	-	-	CASSLIGEYEQYF	TGCGCCAGCAGCTTGATCGGGGAGTACGAGCAGTACTTC
TRBV5-1	TRBJ2-7	-	TRBD2	CASRYSGGAHEQYF	TGCGCCAGCAGATATAGCGGGGGGGCCCACGAGCAGTACTTC
TRBV19	TRBJ1-5	once	-	CASSIAQGSNQPQHF	TGTGCCAGTAGTATAGCCCAGGGTAGCAATCAGCCCCAGCATTTT
TRBV5-1	TRBJ1-2	once	TRBD1	CASSLDPGGGYTF	TGCGCCAGCAGCTTGGACCCAGGGGGAGGCTACACCTTC
TRBV28	TRBJ2-7	-	-	CASSPRQRSYEQYF	TGTGCCAGCAGTCCGCGACAGCGATCCTACGAGCAGTACTTC
TRBV4-3	TRBJ2-1	-	TRBD2	CASSPSWASGHPTYNEQFF	TGCGCCAGCAGCCCCTCCTGGGCTAGCGGACACCCTACCTACAATGAGCAGTTCTTC
TRBV5-1	TRBJ2-5	-	-	CASSFSGEETQYF	TGCGCCAGCAGCTTTTCAGGGGAAGAGACCCAGTACTTC
TRBV6-5	TRBJ1-2	-	-	CASTQTANYGYTF	TGTGCCAGCACCCAGACAGCCAACTATGGCTACACCTTC
TRBV4-2	TRBJ2-7	-	TRBD2	CASSPSAGGWYEQYF	TGTGCCAGCAGCCCGTCAGCGGGGGGGTGGTACGAGCAGTACTTC
TRBV20-1	TRBJ1-2	-	-	CSARDFLGYTF	TGCAGTGCTAGAGATTTTCTTGGCTACACCTTC
TRBV7-2	TRBJ1-1	-	-	CASSFSGIRIPTEAFF	TGTGCCAGCAGCTTTAGCGGTATCAGGATCCCAACTGAAGCTTTCTTT
TRBV15	TRBJ1-3	-	TRBD1	CATSMDRVVGNTIYF	TGTGCCACCAGCATGGACAGGGTCGTTGGAAACACCATATATTTT
TRBV29-1	TRBJ1-2	-	-	CSVYERYGYTF	TGCAGCGTTTATGAGCGCTATGGCTACACCTTC
TRBV7-7	TRBJ2-3	few	-	CASQNTRGDTQYF	TGTGCCAGCCAGAATACCCGCGGAGATACGCAGTATTTT
TRBV2	TRBJ2-7	-	TRBD2	CASRDPRSGGPPGEQYF	TGTGCCAGCAGGGATCCCCGGAGCGGGGGCCCACCCGGTGAGCAGTACTTC
TRBV7-8	TRBJ2-7	-	TRBD1	CASSTTGALAYEQYF	TGTGCCAGCAGCACCACAGGGGCTCTAGCCTACGAGCAGTACTTC
TRBV5-6	TRBJ2-7	-	TRBD2	CASSFSELQRGAYEQYF	TGTGCCAGCAGCTTCTCCGAACTCCAGCGGGGGGCCTACGAGCAGTACTTC
TRBV7-2	TRBJ2-3	-	-	CASSPLRRTDTQYF	TGTGCCAGCAGCCCCCTCCGGCGGACAGATACGCAGTATTTT